This T cell receptor beta chain was identified in a study of cytomegalovirus exposure and HLA in healthy donors. For the study at large: HLA-typed donors were the source of 86 million or so unique TCRs held in an early data release. Points from the study as a whole: TCR beta chains associated with HLA were, in a later analysis, more clonally expanded than equally common others. Using a false discovery rate of 0.05, a later analysis showed that 16,951 TCR beta sequences were associated with HLA alleles.

Vbeta (60) and Jbeta (13) primers were used in the PCR. This table comes from immunoSEQ multiplex PCR, and its TCRdb copy is limited to in-frame clones, with some not included. In the table there are more than 110,000 clones, less than 10% of which are singletons. This clone was counted only a few times. Its antigen is as yet unknown. CDR3 length equals 12 residues. The V end was cut by 4 bases, the J end by 8 bases, with 9 bases between. Germline V CDR1 and CDR2: LNHDA, SQIVND (reference sequence). The TCR comes from a man aged 45-60 years in good health and CMV-seronegative. Specimen: PBMCs. This rearrangement joins TRBV19 to TRBJ2-4, with unresolved D. The CDR3 sequence is CASSRQFDIQYF. CDR3 nucleotides: TGTGCCAGTAGTAGGCAGTTTGACATTCAGTACTTC.